This T cell receptor (beta chain) was captured by sequencing in a study of response to subunit inactivated influenza vaccine. About this clonotype itself: Antigen specificity is unknown.

Broader study findings: Authors suggested seasonal influenza vaccinations each recruit few new T cells.

TCRdb recomputed calls from the RT-PCR reads with MiXCR, one row per CDR3 protein. The sample comprises 500,000 to 600,000 distinct CDR3 sequences, about 8% of which are singletons, and over 10% rests with the top ten. V was cut by 7 bases and J by 7 bases, with 13 bases left in between. The CDR3 loop spans 13 amino acids. CDR1 is LGHNA, CDR2 YSLEER, per germline. The genes are TRBV4-3 and TRBJ2-2, with TRBD2 as a possible D gene (6 bases). Here the sequenced sample was PBMCs from blood, taken around 25 months after vaccination. This TCR was sampled from a man aged 45-69 years who received an inactivated influenza vaccine. CDR3 in amino acids: CASTQEGNGELFF. In nucleotides, the CDR3 is TGCGCCAGCACCCAGGAGGGGAACGGGGAGCTGTTTTTT.